This entry describes one T cell receptor (beta chain). Its target is unknown. The data derive from a study of Ad26.COV2.S vaccination and SARS-CoV-2 variants. Study-wide points: Post-vaccination breadth of spike-specific CD8+ and CD4+ T cell responses was reportedly substantial. Measurement of non-spike TCR breadth gave similar results in vaccine and placebo recipients.

The table came from immunoSEQ multiplex PCR; TCRdb's copy has only in-frame clones and leaves some out. This table holds around 45,000 clones, approximately 80% found once. The CDR3 loop spans 13 amino acids. V was shortened by 0 bases and J by 4 bases, with 6 bases between the two germline ends. CDR1 is MNHNS, CDR2 SASEGT, per germline. This receptor was obtained from a human donor who had recovered from COVID-19. The genes are TRBV6-1 and TRBJ1-1; possible D gene TRBD1, 5 bases. Sequenced material: peripheral blood, taken after recovery from COVID-19. The CDR3: CASSEARGTEAFF. The DNA for the CDR3 is TGTGCCAGCAGTGAAGCGAGGGGCACTGAAGCTTTCTTT.